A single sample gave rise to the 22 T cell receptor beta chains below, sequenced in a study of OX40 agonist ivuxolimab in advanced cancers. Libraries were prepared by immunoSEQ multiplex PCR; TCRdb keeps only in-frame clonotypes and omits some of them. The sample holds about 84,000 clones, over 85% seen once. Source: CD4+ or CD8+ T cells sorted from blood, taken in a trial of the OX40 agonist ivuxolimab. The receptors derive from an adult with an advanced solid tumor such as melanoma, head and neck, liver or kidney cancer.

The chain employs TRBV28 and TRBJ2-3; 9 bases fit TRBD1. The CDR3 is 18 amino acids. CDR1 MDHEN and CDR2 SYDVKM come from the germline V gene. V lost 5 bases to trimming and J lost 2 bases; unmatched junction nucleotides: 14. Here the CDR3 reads CASSGLSYRGRDTDTQYF. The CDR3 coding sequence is TGTGCCAGCAGTGGGCTTTCCTACAGGGGGCGAGACACAGATACGCAGTATTTT.

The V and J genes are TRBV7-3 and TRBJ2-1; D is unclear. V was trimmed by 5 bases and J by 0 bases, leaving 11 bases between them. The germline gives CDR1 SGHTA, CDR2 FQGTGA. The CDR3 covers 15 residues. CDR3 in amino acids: CASSLVPNSYNEQFF. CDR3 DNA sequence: TGTGCCAGCAGCCTGGTCCCCAACTCCTACAATGAGCAGTTCTTC.

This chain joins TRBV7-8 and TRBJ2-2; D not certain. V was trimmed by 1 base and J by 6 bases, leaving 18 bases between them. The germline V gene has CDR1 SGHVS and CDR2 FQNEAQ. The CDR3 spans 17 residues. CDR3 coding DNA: TGTGCCAGCAGCTTAGGTTCGCTCCCAATCCCGGCCGGGGAGCTGTTTTTT. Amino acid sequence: CASSLGSLPIPAGELFF.

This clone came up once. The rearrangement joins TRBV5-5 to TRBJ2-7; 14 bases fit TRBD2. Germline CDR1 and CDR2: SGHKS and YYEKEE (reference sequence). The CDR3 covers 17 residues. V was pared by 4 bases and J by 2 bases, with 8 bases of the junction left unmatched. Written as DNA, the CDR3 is TGTGCCAGCAGCCTGGGACTAGCGGGGGCCTCTACCTACGAGCAGTACTTC. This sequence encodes CASSLGLAGASTYEQYF.

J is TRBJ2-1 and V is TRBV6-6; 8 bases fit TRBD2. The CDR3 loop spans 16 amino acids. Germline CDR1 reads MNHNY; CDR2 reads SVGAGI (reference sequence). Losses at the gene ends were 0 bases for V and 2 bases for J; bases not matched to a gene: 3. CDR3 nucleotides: TGTGCCAGCAGTTACTCGAGTAGCGGGACCTACAATGAGCAGTTCTTC. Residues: CASSYSSSGTYNEQFF.

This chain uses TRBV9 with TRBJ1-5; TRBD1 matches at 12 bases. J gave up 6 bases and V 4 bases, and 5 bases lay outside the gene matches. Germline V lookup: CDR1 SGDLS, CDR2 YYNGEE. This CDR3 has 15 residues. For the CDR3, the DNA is TGTGCCAGCAGCCCGGGACAGGGGGCAGGTCAGCCCCAGCATTTT. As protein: CASSPGQGAGQPQHF.

The CDR3 sequence: CASSLAGVNTEAFF. The CDR3 DNA reads as TGTGCCAGCAGCTTAGCAGGTGTGAACACTGAAGCTTTCTTT. This sequence joins TRBV7-2 and TRBJ1-1; no clear D gene. The CDR3 length is 14 residues. In germline, CDR1 is SGHTA, CDR2 FQGNSA. Trimming took 0 bases from V and 0 from J, leaving 5 bases between them.

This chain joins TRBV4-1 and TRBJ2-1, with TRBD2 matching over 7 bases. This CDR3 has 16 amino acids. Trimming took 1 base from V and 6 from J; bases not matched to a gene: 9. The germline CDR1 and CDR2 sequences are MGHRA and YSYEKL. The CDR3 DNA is TGCGCCAGCAGCCAAGTGCTGGGGAGGGCCCGCAATGAGCAGTTCTTC. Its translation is CASSQVLGRARNEQFF.

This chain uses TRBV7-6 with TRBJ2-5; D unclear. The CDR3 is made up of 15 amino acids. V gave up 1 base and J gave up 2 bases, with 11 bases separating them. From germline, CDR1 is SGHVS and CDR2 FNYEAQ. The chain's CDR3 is CASSLEWAVQETQYF. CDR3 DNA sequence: TGTGCCAGCAGCTTAGAATGGGCGGTACAAGAGACCCAGTACTTC.

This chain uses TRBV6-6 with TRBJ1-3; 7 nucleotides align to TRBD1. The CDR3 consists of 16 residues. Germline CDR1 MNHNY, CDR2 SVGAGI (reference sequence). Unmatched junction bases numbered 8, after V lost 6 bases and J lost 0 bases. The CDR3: CASRPHRGRSGNTIYF. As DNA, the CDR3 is TGTGCCAGCAGGCCCCACAGGGGCCGCTCTGGAAACACCATATATTTT.

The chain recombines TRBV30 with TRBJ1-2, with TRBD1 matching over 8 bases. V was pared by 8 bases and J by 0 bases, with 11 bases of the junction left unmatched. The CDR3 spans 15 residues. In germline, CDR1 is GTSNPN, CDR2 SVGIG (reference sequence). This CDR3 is CAGGQGVNSNYGYTF. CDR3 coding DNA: TGTGCCGGTGGACAGGGCGTGAACTCTAACTATGGCTACACCTTC.

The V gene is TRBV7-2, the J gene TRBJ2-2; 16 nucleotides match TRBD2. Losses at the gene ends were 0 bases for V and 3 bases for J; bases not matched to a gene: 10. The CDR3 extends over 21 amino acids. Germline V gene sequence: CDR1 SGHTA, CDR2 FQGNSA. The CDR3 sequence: CASSLAPGTSGRGGYTGELFF. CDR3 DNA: TGTGCCAGCAGCTTAGCCCCGGGGACTAGCGGGAGGGGAGGGTACACCGGGGAGCTGTTTTTT.

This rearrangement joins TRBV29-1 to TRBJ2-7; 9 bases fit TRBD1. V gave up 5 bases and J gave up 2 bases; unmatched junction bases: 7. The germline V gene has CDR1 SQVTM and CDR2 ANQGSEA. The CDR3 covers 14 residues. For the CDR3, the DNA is TGCAGCGTTATACACCGGGACAGGGCCTACGAGCAGTACTTC. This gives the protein CSVIHRDRAYEQYF.

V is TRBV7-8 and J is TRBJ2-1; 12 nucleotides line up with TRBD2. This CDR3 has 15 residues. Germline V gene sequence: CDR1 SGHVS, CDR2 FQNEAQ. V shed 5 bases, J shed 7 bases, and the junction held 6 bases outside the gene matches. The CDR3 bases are TGTGCCAGCAGCAAGACTAGCGGGAGCACGAATGAGCAGTTCTTC. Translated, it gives CASSKTSGSTNEQFF.

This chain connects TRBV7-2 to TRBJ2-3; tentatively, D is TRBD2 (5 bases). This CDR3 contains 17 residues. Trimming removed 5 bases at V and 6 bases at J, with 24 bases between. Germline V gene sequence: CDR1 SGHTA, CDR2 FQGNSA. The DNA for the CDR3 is TGTGCCAGCAGCGGCCTGGGAGCGGCCCCTGCGAGGGATACGCAGTATTTT. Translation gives CASSGLGAAPARDTQYF.

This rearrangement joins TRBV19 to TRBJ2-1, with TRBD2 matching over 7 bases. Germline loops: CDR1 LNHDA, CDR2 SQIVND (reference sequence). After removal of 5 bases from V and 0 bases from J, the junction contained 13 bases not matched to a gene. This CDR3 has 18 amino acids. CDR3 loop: CASSPLGGLAVSYNEQFF. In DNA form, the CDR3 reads TGTGCCAGTAGTCCTCTCGGGGGGTTAGCGGTCTCCTACAATGAGCAGTTCTTC.

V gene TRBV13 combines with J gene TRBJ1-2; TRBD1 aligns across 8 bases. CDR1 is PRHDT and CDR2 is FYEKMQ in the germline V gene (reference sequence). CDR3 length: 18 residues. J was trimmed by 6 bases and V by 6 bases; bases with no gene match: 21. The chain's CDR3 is CASSLWRVNPGGMDGYTF. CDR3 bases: TGTGCCAGCAGTCTCTGGCGAGTCAACCCAGGGGGCATGGATGGCTACACCTTC.

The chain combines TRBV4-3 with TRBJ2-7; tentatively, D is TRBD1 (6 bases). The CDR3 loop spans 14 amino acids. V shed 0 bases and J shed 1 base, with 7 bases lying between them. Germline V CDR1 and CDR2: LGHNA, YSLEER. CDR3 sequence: CASSQDTGSYEQYF. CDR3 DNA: TGCGCCAGCAGCCAAGATACAGGGTCCTACGAGCAGTACTTC.

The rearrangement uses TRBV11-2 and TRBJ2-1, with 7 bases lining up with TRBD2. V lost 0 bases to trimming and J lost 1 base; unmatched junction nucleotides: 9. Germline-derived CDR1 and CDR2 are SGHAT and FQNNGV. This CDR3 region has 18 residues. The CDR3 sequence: CASSLDRELADSYNEQFF. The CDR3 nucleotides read TGTGCCAGCAGCTTAGATAGAGAGCTAGCGGATTCCTACAATGAGCAGTTCTTC.

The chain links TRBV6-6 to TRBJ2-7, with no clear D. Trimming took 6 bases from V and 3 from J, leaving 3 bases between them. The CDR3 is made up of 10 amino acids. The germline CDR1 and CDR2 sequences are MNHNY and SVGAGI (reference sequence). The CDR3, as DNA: TGTGCCAGCAGCCGCTACGAGCAGTACTTC. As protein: CASSRYEQYF.

For the CDR3, the DNA is TGTGCCAGCAGCGGGTCCTGGACAGGGGGTGGCTACACCTTC. This codes for CASSGSWTGGGYTF. This chain connects TRBV9 to TRBJ1-2, with 10 nucleotides matching TRBD1. The junction had 6 bases not matched to a gene; V was cut back by 3 bases and J by 7 bases. This CDR3 spans 14 amino acids. Germline CDR1 is SGDLS and CDR2 is YYNGEE.

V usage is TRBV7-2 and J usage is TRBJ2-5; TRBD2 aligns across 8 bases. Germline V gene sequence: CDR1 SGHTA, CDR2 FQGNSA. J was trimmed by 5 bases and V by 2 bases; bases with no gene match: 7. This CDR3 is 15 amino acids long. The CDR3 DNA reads TGTGCCAGCAGCTTAACAACCGGGACTAGGGAGACCCAGTACTTC. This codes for CASSLTTGTRETQYF.